What follows is one T cell receptor (beta chain) and its context. Other DNA sequences in the sample encode the same CDR3. The data are from a study of blood T cell repertoires in COVID-19. Germline values: CDR1 MDHEN, CDR2 SYDVKM. V dropped 7 bases and J dropped 2; count of bases not matched to a gene: 4. This CDR3 is 14 amino acids long. Methods used by the authors: Reference gene primer amplification gave estimated nucleated cell counts. TCRdb's copy holds only in-frame clones and misses some; the assay was immunoSEQ multiplex PCR. Clonal size and the V and J genes are those of that table, whereas D and trimming came from the DNA. The table lists 180,000 or so clones, more than 80% of them singletons, with less than 9% in the top ten.

This receptor was identified in a woman aged 55-70 years with acute or convalescent COVID-19. Sequenced material: peripheral blood. The rearrangement joins TRBV28 to TRBJ2-7, with TRBD1 identical over 11 bases. In nucleotides, the CDR3 is TGTGCCAGCAACCTGGGACAGGGGGCCTACGAGCAGTACTTC. Residues: CASNLGQGAYEQYF.